Here is one T cell receptor (beta chain) with its context. Its antigen remains unidentified. This sample stems from a study of cytomegalovirus exposure and HLA in healthy donors. In the study overall: The Caucasian-associated ancestry cluster held around four fifths of around 380 genotyped donors.

Findings and limits, study-wide: The only immune exposure information that was available was CMV serostatus. A few CMV-associated chains were confirmed in vitro to be specific for CMV antigens.

The study ran its PCR with 60 Vbeta and 13 Jbeta primers. Repertoires were generated with immunoSEQ multiplex PCR, while TCRdb's copy carries only in-frame clones and drops some. This sample has about 140,000 clones; around 75% occur once, and the top ten carry more than 2.5%. Sequenced material: PBMCs. The clonotype originates from a man aged 40-49 years in good health and CMV-seronegative.

CDR3 sequence (DNA): TGTGCCAGCAGCTTATTCTTTCCGGGACAGCAAGAGACCCAGTACTTC. This encodes CASSLFFPGQQETQYF. The chain recombines TRBV11-1 with TRBJ2-5; 7 nucleotides line up with TRBD1. The CDR3 contains 16 residues. The germline V gene has CDR1 SGHAT and CDR2 FQDESV (reference sequence). V was clipped by 2 bases and J by 2 bases; unmatched bases: 8.